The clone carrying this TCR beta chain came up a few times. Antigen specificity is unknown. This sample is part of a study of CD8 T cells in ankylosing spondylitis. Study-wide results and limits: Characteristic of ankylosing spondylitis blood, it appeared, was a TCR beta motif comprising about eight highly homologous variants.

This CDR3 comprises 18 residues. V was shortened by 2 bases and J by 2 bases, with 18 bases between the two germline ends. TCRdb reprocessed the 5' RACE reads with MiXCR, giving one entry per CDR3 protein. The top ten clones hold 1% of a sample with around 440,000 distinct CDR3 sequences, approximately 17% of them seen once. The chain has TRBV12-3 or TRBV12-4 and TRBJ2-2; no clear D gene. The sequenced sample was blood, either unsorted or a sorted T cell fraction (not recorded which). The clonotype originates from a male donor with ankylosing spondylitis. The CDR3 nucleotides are TGTGCCAGCAGTTTACGAGCCGTGTCCTCCTTAAACACCGGGGAGCTGTTTTTT. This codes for CASSLRAVSSLNTGELFF.